Given below is one TCR beta chain in context. Its antigen has not been determined. No much larger clonotype is one base removed from it; base qualities were not supplied. The library was built by means of the immunoSEQ multiplex PCR assay. TCRdb re-hosts the immuneACCESS table, in-frame sequences only. Its copies lack some clones; in the studies checked, an unresolved V gene accounts for under half of them, and the cause for the rest is not known. This sample holds some 130,000 clones; more than 90% were observed only once. Of the sample, less than 7% falls within the top ten clones. These data originate in a study of control samples from healthy donors and cancer patients (dated by TCRdb to the early 2020s). Cut back by 7 bases and 4 bases, the V and J ends lie 17 bases apart. Including cysteine and phenylalanine, the CDR3 has 15 amino acids. The CDR3 DNA has 45 bases and is translated from base 1. From the germline V gene (reference sequence), CDR1 is MNHEY and CDR2 is SMNVEV.

Recombination connected TRBV27 to TRBJ2-1; the D segment might be TRBD1 or TRBD2, since each matches 6 bases. This clonotype was obtained from a man between 18 and 29 years old in good health. Sequenced sample: blood. The DNA reads as follows: TGTGCCAGCACCCTACGGGGGCCAACATACAATGAGCAGTTCTTC. Translation gives CASTLRGPTYNEQFF.